This TCR beta chain was sequenced for a study of blood T cell repertoires in COVID-19. Study overall: PBMCs, B-cell-depleted T cells, or T cells were the source of the cDNA or gDNA that made up the material.

Clones were read by immunoSEQ multiplex PCR, and TCRdb kept only the in-frame ones, dropping some. This table holds hundreds of thousands of clones, about 88% found once. There are 16 residues in the CDR3. Trimming removed 2 bases at V and 4 bases at J, with 16 bases between. Germline V gives CDR1 SGHRS, CDR2 YFSETQ. The sequence derives from a human donor in a cohort sampled during active COVID-19. The chain recombines TRBV5-1 with TRBJ2-1; TRBD1 might be the D (6 bases). The sample taken for sequencing was peripheral blood. The CDR3 DNA reads TGCGCCAGCAGCTTATACCAGGGGAGAACTTACAATGAGCAGTTCTTC. Translated: CASSLYQGRTYNEQFF.